This is a list of T cell receptor beta chains from one sample in a study of spatial heterogeneity in lung cancer. TCRdb reprocessed the 5' RACE reads with MiXCR, giving one entry per CDR3 protein. The data show fewer than 15,000 distinct CDR3 sequences, about 4% seen once. Sequencing used lung tumor tissue, obtained at surgery. The receptors were sampled from a male donor with early-stage non-small cell lung cancer. Both conserved end residues are part of each CDR3. Each record gives: D gene, J gene, V gene, clone size, CDR3 protein, CDR3 DNA. The D gene is left open where the match is weak. Size tells how often a clone was seen (once, few, many) or the class of an expanded clone, and some rows leave it out.

>TRBD2|TRBJ2-7|TRBV11-2|many
CASSTRTSGSYEQYF
TGTGCCAGCAGCACGCGGACTAGCGGGAGCTACGAGCAGTACTTC
>.|TRBJ2-3|TRBV5-1|many
CASSLGDPTDTQYF
TGCGCCAGCAGCTTGGGGGACCCCACAGATACGCAGTATTTT
>.|TRBJ1-1|TRBV19|many
CASTLGHHMNTEAFF
TGTGCCAGTACTCTAGGACACCACATGAACACTGAAGCTTTCTTT
>.|TRBJ2-5|TRBV5-1|many
CASSLSGVQETQYF
TGCGCCAGCAGCTTGTCTGGGGTCCAAGAGACCCAGTACTTC
>TRBD2|TRBJ2-5|TRBV12-3/TRBV12-4|many
CASSPGGTQYF
TGTGCCAGCAGCCCGGGAGGGACCCAGTACTTC
>.|TRBJ1-6|TRBV4-1|many
CASSLLPGSDSPLHF
TGCGCCAGCAGCCTACTCCCAGGCAGCGATTCACCCCTCCACTTT
>.|TRBJ2-1|TRBV2|.
CASIPNRRTYNEQFF
TGTGCCAGCATTCCAAACAGGAGAACCTACAATGAGCAGTTCTTC
>.|TRBJ1-4|TRBV7-9|many
CASSLQEGNEKLFF
TGTGCCAGCAGCCTCCAGGAGGGCAATGAAAAACTGTTTTTT
>.|TRBJ2-4|TRBV2|few
CASSEGKNIQYF
TGTGCCAGCTCTGAAGGCAAAAACATTCAGTACTTC
>.|TRBJ1-1|TRBV12-3/TRBV12-4|many
CASSLVWQLNTEAFF
TGTGCCAGCAGTTTAGTCTGGCAGTTGAACACTGAAGCTTTCTTT
>TRBD2|TRBJ2-3|TRBV20-1|many
CSARSSGVGTDTQYF
TGCAGTGCTAGGTCTAGCGGGGTGGGCACAGATACGCAGTATTTT
>TRBD1|TRBJ1-5|TRBV6-6|medium-sized
CASSYLLQGDQPQHF
TGTGCCAGCAGTTACTTGTTACAGGGGGATCAGCCCCAGCATTTT
>TRBD2|TRBJ2-7|TRBV9|many
CASSEASGRAGEQYF
TGTGCCAGCAGTGAAGCTAGCGGGAGAGCGGGGGAGCAGTACTTC
>.|TRBJ1-2|TRBV20-1|many
CSASMVGNYGDTF
TGCAGTGCTAGCATGGTCGGTAACTATGGCGACACCTTC
>.|TRBJ2-7|TRBV7-3|many
CASSLGLGYEQYF
TGTGCCAGCAGCTTAGGGCTTGGCTACGAGCAGTACTTC
>.|TRBJ2-3|TRBV27|medium-sized
CASSLQGYTDTQYF
TGTGCCAGCAGTCTCCAGGGGTACACAGATACGCAGTATTTT
>.|TRBJ1-3|TRBV5-1|many
CASSPQTVSGNTIYF
TGCGCCAGCAGCCCCCAGACAGTCTCTGGAAACACCATATATTTT
>.|TRBJ1-2|TRBV20-1|medium-sized
CSARPTWQGSNYGYTF
TGCAGTGCTAGACCTACCTGGCAGGGCTCTAACTATGGCTACACCTTC
>.|TRBJ1-1|TRBV29-1|many
CSAVTPRNTEAFF
TGCAGCGCCGTAACTCCCAGGAACACTGAAGCTTTCTTT
>.|TRBJ1-1|TRBV3-1|medium-sized
CASSPQQDSEAFF
TGTGCCAGCAGCCCTCAACAGGATTCTGAAGCTTTCTTT
>TRBD1|TRBJ2-1|TRBV27|many
CASRTGMHEQFF
TGTGCCAGCAGGACAGGGATGCATGAGCAGTTCTTC
>.|TRBJ2-3|TRBV20-1|many
CSATGLRDTQYF
TGCAGTGCTACCGGGCTGCGGGATACGCAGTATTTT
>.|TRBJ1-2|TRBV12-3/TRBV12-4|.
CASTMTRDDGYTF
TGTGCCAGCACTATGACAAGGGACGATGGCTACACCTTC
>.|TRBJ1-1|TRBV27|many
CASSLWRQTEAFF
TGTGCCAGCAGTTTATGGAGACAGACTGAAGCTTTCTTT
>.|TRBJ2-1|TRBV2|many
CASSLTRIGMFF
TGTGCCAGCAGTCTGACTCGAATCGGGATGTTCTTC
>.|TRBJ1-2|TRBV6-5|many
CASSPGGDLRGYTF
TGTGCCAGCAGCCCCGGGGGGGACTTGAGGGGCTACACCTTC
>.|TRBJ2-1|TRBV5-1|many
CASSVEVTSYNEQFF
TGCGCCAGCAGTGTAGAGGTAACATCCTACAATGAGCAGTTCTTC